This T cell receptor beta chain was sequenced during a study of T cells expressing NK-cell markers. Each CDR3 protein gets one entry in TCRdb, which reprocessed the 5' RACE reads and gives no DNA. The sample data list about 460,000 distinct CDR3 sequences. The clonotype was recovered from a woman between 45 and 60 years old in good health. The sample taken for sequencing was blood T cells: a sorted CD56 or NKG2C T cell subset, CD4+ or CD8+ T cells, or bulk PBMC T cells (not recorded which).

CDR3 region: CASSLGSSASTDTQYF. The chain carries TRBV5-1 and TRBJ2-3. The length of the CDR3 is 16 residues. Germline CDR1 and CDR2: SGHRS and YFSETQ.